The rows below give T cell receptor beta chains drawn from one sample of a study of blood T cells in healthy people across ages. TCRdb re-analysed the 5' RACE reads in MiXCR, keeping a single row per CDR3 protein. This sample has 650,000 to 700,000 distinct CDR3 sequences, with roughly 30% found just once. Sequenced material: blood. All receptors derive from a woman aged 80 or over in good health. Each CDR3 is given with its conserved first and last residue. Fields, in order: V gene, clone size, J gene, D gene, CDR3 DNA, CDR3 protein. The D gene is left open where the match is weak. Size is stated for part of the rows, as once, few or many counts, or as a class when the clone is expanded.

V gene: TRBV9; clone size: NA; J gene: TRBJ2-2; D gene: NA; CDR3 DNA: TGTGCCAGCAGCGTAGAAGATTCGGGCACCGGGGAGCTGTTTTTT; CDR3 protein: CASSVEDSGTGELFF
V gene: TRBV5-1; clone size: many; J gene: TRBJ2-7; D gene: TRBD1; CDR3 DNA: TGCGCCAGCAGCTTGGGGGACAGGGTCGGGTACGAGCAGTACTTC; CDR3 protein: CASSLGDRVGYEQYF
V gene: TRBV2; clone size: NA; J gene: TRBJ2-3; D gene: NA; CDR3 DNA: TGTGCCAGCACGGGGGGGACAGCTAGCACAGATACGCAGTATTTT; CDR3 protein: CASTGGTASTDTQYF
V gene: TRBV20-1; clone size: many; J gene: TRBJ2-5; D gene: NA; CDR3 DNA: TGCAGTGCTGGGGGGGAGGGGGGACGGCAAGAGACCCAGTACTTC; CDR3 protein: CSAGGEGGRQETQYF
V gene: TRBV3-1; clone size: NA; J gene: TRBJ2-2; D gene: NA; CDR3 DNA: TGTGCCAGCCTCCTGGGAGGTACGGGCACCGGGGAGCTGTTTTTT; CDR3 protein: CASLLGGTGTGELFF
V gene: TRBV19; clone size: few; J gene: TRBJ1-1; D gene: NA; CDR3 DNA: TGTGCCAGTAGTATACCATATAAACGGACTGAAGCTTTCTTT; CDR3 protein: CASSIPYKRTEAFF
V gene: TRBV7-9; clone size: many; J gene: TRBJ1-4; D gene: NA; CDR3 DNA: TGTGCCAGCAGCTTAGCGCGGGGATTTGCTAATGAAAAACTGTTTTTT; CDR3 protein: CASSLARGFANEKLFF
V gene: TRBV9; clone size: few; J gene: TRBJ1-4; D gene: NA; CDR3 DNA: TGTGCCAGCAGCGTAGAAGCGTTTGCAACTAATGAAAAACGGTTTTTT; CDR3 protein: CASSVEAFATNEKRFF
V gene: TRBV5-1; clone size: NA; J gene: TRBJ2-5; D gene: TRBD1; CDR3 DNA: TGCGCCAGCAGGGAGACGACAGGGGTGGACATGGGGACCCAGTACTTC; CDR3 protein: CASRETTGVDMGTQYF
V gene: TRBV5-1; clone size: NA; J gene: TRBJ1-4; D gene: TRBD1; CDR3 DNA: TGCGCCAGCAGCCCAGGACAGGGGGTGCATGTTAATGAAAAACTGTTTTTT; CDR3 protein: CASSPGQGVHVNEKLFF
V gene: TRBV12-3/TRBV12-4; clone size: few; J gene: TRBJ1-5; D gene: TRBD1; CDR3 DNA: TGTGCCAGCAGTCCCCACAGGGGGCGCGGGGATCAGCCCCAGCATTTT; CDR3 protein: CASSPHRGRGDQPQHF
V gene: TRBV18; clone size: few; J gene: TRBJ1-1; D gene: NA; CDR3 DNA: TGTGCCGGCTCACCAGGGAGGACACTCCCGATGAACACTGAAGCTTTCTTT; CDR3 protein: CAGSPGRTLPMNTEAFF
V gene: TRBV4-1; clone size: NA; J gene: TRBJ2-5; D gene: NA; CDR3 DNA: TGCGCCAGCAGCCAAGAAGTTTCAAGTTATGAGACCCAGTACTTC; CDR3 protein: CASSQEVSSYETQYF
V gene: TRBV20-1; clone size: few; J gene: TRBJ2-1; D gene: TRBD2; CDR3 DNA: TGCAGTGCTAGAGATGGTGGACTAGCGGGAAACAATGAGCAGTTCTTC; CDR3 protein: CSARDGGLAGNNEQFF
V gene: TRBV6-5; clone size: many; J gene: TRBJ2-1; D gene: TRBD2; CDR3 DNA: TGTGCCAGCAGCCGTCGGGGGGTCGGGAATGAGCAGTTCTTC; CDR3 protein: CASSRRGVGNEQFF
V gene: TRBV10-1; clone size: NA; J gene: TRBJ2-3; D gene: TRBD2; CDR3 DNA: TGCGCCAGCAGTGATTTCTTGTCTAGCGGGACGGGAGATACGCAGTATTTT; CDR3 protein: CASSDFLSSGTGDTQYF
V gene: TRBV20-1; clone size: many; J gene: TRBJ2-3; D gene: TRBD2; CDR3 DNA: TGCAGTGCCCAATCGGGACTAGCGGGGACCACAGATACGCAGTATTTT; CDR3 protein: CSAQSGLAGTTDTQYF